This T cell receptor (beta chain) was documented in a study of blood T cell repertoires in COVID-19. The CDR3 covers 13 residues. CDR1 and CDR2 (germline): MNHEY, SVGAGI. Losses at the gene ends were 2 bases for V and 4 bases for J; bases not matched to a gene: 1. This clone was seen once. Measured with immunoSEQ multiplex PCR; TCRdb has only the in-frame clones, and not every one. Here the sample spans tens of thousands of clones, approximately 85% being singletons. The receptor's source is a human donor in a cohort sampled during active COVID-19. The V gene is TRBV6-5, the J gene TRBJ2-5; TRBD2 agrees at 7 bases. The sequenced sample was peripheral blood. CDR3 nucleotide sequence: TGTGCCAGCAGTTACGGGGGGGGAGAGACCCAGTACTTC. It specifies CASSYGGGETQYF.